The entry that follows covers one TCR beta chain sequence. Its antigen remains unknown. Using immunoSEQ multiplex PCR, the repertoire was profiled, and TCRdb retains in-frame clones only, with some absent. Of around 130,000 clones detected, over 85% appear once; the ten largest clones hold around 1.1%. The data were taken from a study of T cell responses to AZD1222 COVID-19 vaccine. Study-level points and caveats: Reports indicate that nearly half of spike-specific TCRs are directed at unmutated variant regions. After two AZD1222 doses, spike-specific TCR breadth and depth rose versus day 0.

The sequencing used peripheral blood, collected 28 days after the second AZD1222 dose. The receptor was derived from an adult who received the AZD1222 COVID-19 vaccine.

The CDR3 DNA reads TGCGCCAGCAGCGTCGGGACAGGGTATATCGACGAGCAGTACTTC. Translation gives CASSVGTGYIDEQYF. V and J are TRBV5-1 and TRBJ2-7, with 9 bases lining up with TRBD1. CDR1 is SGHRS and CDR2 is YFSETQ in the germline V gene. The junction had 10 bases not matched to a gene; V was cut back by 4 bases and J by 5 bases. The CDR3 length is 15 residues.